The next 26 T cell receptor beta chains were all read from a single sample in a study of cytomegalovirus exposure and HLA in healthy donors. The PCR employed 60 Vbeta primers together with 13 Jbeta primers. TCRdb keeps only in-frame clones here, not all; method: immunoSEQ multiplex PCR. The table has about 130,000 clones, 60% to 75% seen once. Sequenced input: PBMCs. The receptors were gathered from a woman aged 45-59 years in good health and CMV-seropositive.

The chain links TRBV27 to TRBJ2-7; the D gene is possibly TRBD2 (6 bases). The CDR3 consists of 15 residues. Germline V gene sequence: CDR1 MNHEY, CDR2 SMNVEV (reference sequence). The germline V and J ends were trimmed by 0 bases and 4 bases, with 13 bases remaining between them. CDR3 bases: TGTGCCAGCAGTTTATCGGCGGGGCCCATTTACGAGCAGTACTTC. Residues: CASSLSAGPIYEQYF.

This clone was seen just once. The chain employs TRBV4-2 and TRBJ1-1, with D maybe TRBD1 (5 bases). Trimming left V 0 bases short and J 8 bases short, with 10 bases between. In germline, CDR1 is LGHNA, CDR2 YNFKEQ. This CDR3 contains 13 residues. The CDR3 DNA is TGTGCCAGCAGCCAAGAAGCTACAGGCGAAGCTTTCTTT. It encodes CASSQEATGEAFF.

The V gene is TRBV28, the J gene TRBJ2-7; 7 bases align to TRBD1. Germline loops: CDR1 MDHEN, CDR2 SYDVKM. V was clipped by 6 bases and J by 2 bases; unmatched bases: 7. The CDR3 contains 14 residues. CDR3 nucleotide sequence: TGTGCCAGCAGACAGACAGGGTTCCCCTACGAGCAGTACTTC. Translated, it gives CASRQTGFPYEQYF.

There are a few counts of this clone. The gene calls are TRBV21-1 and TRBJ2-7; the table names TRBD1, a call not compared with the DNA. TRBV21-1 is given as a pseudogene. This CDR3 contains 13 residues. The chain's CDR3 is CASSKGTGYEQYF. The CDR3 region has the DNA TGTGCCAGCAGCAAAGGGACAGGGTACGAGCAGTACTTC.

The chain is built from TRBV10-1 and TRBJ2-5; TRBD2 is a possible D gene (5 bases). CDR3 length: 9 residues. CDR1 is WNHNN, CDR2 SYGVQD, per germline (reference sequence). Trimming removed 10 bases at V and 7 bases at J, with 7 bases between. The CDR3 protein is CATRGTQYF. The CDR3 coding sequence is TGCGCCACCCGGGGGACCCAGTACTTC.

The J gene is TRBJ2-2, the V gene TRBV7-2; 8 bases are shared with TRBD2. V shed 2 bases, J shed 1 base, and the junction held 9 bases outside the gene matches. This CDR3 spans 18 amino acids. The germline V gene encodes CDR1 SGHTA and CDR2 FQGNSA. CDR3 residues: CASSLTVAGQGNTGELFF. DNA of the CDR3: TGTGCCAGCAGCTTAACGGTAGCGGGGCAGGGGAACACCGGGGAGCTGTTTTTT.

The V and J genes are TRBV6-5 and TRBJ1-1; D unclear. V was clipped by 5 bases and J by 1 base, with 8 bases between them. Germline CDR1 reads MNHEY; CDR2 reads SVGAGI. This CDR3 region has 13 residues. CDR3 loop: CASSPTENTEAFF. CDR3 in DNA: TGTGCCAGCAGTCCAACAGAGAACACTGAAGCTTTCTTT.

V usage is TRBV7-9 and J usage is TRBJ2-1; perhaps TRBD2 as D (5 bases). V lost 2 bases and J 3 bases, leaving 11 bases between the germline ends. The CDR3 totals 15 residues. CDR1 is SEHNR, CDR2 FQNEAQ, per germline (reference sequence). As DNA, the CDR3 is TGTGCCAGCAGCTTACCGGGGATCGACTACAATGAGCAGTTCTTC. It codes for CASSLPGIDYNEQFF.

This CDR3 is CASSIGSAYSGNTIYF. DNA of the CDR3: TGTGCCAGTAGTATCGGGTCAGCTTACTCTGGAAACACCATATATTTT. This chain connects TRBV19 to TRBJ1-3; D is unresolved. Germline V lookup: CDR1 LNHDA, CDR2 SQIVND (reference sequence). The CDR3 is 16 amino acids. V was pared by 3 bases and J by 0 bases, with 12 bases between.

This clone occurred once. The J gene is TRBJ1-1, the V gene TRBV2, with no clear D. Germline-derived CDR1 and CDR2 are SNHLY and FYNNEI. This CDR3 has 11 amino acids. The ends were cut back, 2 bases at V and 6 bases at J, with 4 bases in the middle. CDR3 in DNA: TGTGCCAGCAGTGAAATAGCTGAAGCTTTCTTT. This translates into CASSEIAEAFF.

The chain combines TRBV2 with TRBJ1-6; 8 bases fit TRBD1. This CDR3 comprises 17 residues. CDR1 and CDR2 (germline): SNHLY, FYNNEI. V gave up 5 bases and J gave up 9 bases; unmatched junction bases: 15. CDR3 sequence reads: CASSTSETGVFLSPLHF. CDR3 nucleotides: TGTGCCAGCAGTACCTCAGAGACAGGGGTCTTTCTTTCACCCCTCCACTTT.

The chain combines TRBV18 with TRBJ2-5; D gene unclear. This CDR3 region has 13 residues. Per germline, CDR1 KGHSH and CDR2 LQKENI. V lost 6 bases, J lost 2 bases, and 10 bases lay in between. The DNA of the CDR3 is TGTGCCAGCTCCGAGACAATTCAAGAGACCCAGTACTTC. Protein product: CASSETIQETQYF.

V gene TRBV7-8 combines with J gene TRBJ1-1, with D uncertain. V was cut by 5 bases and J by 1 base, with 14 bases left in between. The CDR3 is 15 residues long. From germline, CDR1 is SGHVS and CDR2 FQNEAQ. The CDR3 loop is CASSIRQVPNTEAFF. CDR3 nucleotide sequence: TGTGCCAGCAGCATTAGGCAGGTTCCGAACACTGAAGCTTTCTTT.

The CDR3 protein is CAIRRGEGYQETQYF. DNA of the CDR3: TGTGCCATCAGGCGGGGTGAGGGGTACCAAGAGACCCAGTACTTC. V and J are TRBV10-3 and TRBJ2-5; possible D gene TRBD2, 6 bases. The length of the CDR3 is 15 residues. Germline CDR1 reads ENHRY; CDR2 reads SYGVKD. V lost 6 bases to trimming and J lost 0 bases, with 14 bases between them.

J is TRBJ2-7 and V is TRBV5-6; 14 bases map to TRBD2. The CDR3 loop spans 16 amino acids. Per the germline V gene, CDR1 is SGHDT and CDR2 is YYEEEE. With 2 bases clipped from V and 5 bases from J, the junction kept 6 bases outside the gene matches. Here the CDR3 reads CASSFRTSGGTDEQYF. As DNA, the CDR3 is TGTGCCAGCAGCTTTCGGACTAGCGGGGGGACGGACGAGCAGTACTTC.

There are a few counts of this clone. J is TRBJ2-3 and V is TRBV4-1; 12 bases line up with TRBD2. Trimming took 0 bases from V and 4 from J; bases not matched to a gene: 11. The CDR3 covers 19 residues. The germline gives CDR1 MGHRA, CDR2 YSYEKL. The CDR3 DNA is TGCGCCAGCAGCCAAGAATCTAGCGGGGGGGTCGCCGTCGCAGATACGCAGTATTTT. Translation: CASSQESSGGVAVADTQYF.

There are a few counts of this clone. The rearrangement uses TRBV6-5 and TRBJ2-5, with 7 nucleotides matching TRBD1. The V segment lost 6 bases and the J segment 2 bases; nucleotides outside the gene matches: 6. The CDR3 loop spans 14 amino acids. The V gene's germline CDR1 is MNHEY and CDR2 SVGAGI. The CDR3 reads CASSWTGLQETQYF. The CDR3 DNA reads as TGTGCCAGCAGCTGGACAGGCCTACAAGAGACCCAGTACTTC.

The genes are TRBV6-5 and TRBJ2-3; 9 positions match TRBD2. This CDR3 is built from 15 residues. In germline, CDR1 is MNHEY, CDR2 SVGAGI. The V and J ends lost 4 bases and 3 bases, in that order; junction bases with no gene match: 5. CDR3 amino acids: CASSSGLAGTDTQYF. As DNA, the CDR3 is TGTGCCAGCAGTTCCGGGCTAGCGGGGACAGATACGCAGTATTTT.

V gene TRBV29-1 combines with J gene TRBJ2-1, with D possibly being TRBD2 (6 bases). Trimming removed 6 bases from V and 2 bases from J, with 8 bases in between. From germline, CDR1 is SQVTM and CDR2 ANQGSEA. The CDR3 sequence is 12 residues long. CDR3 bases: TGCAGCGTACCGGGAGCCTACAATGAGCAGTTCTTC. This encodes CSVPGAYNEQFF.

The chain combines TRBV9 with TRBJ1-6, with TRBD1 identical over 7 bases. Germline values: CDR1 SGDLS, CDR2 YYNGEE. The V gene end was trimmed by 4 bases and the J gene end by 6 bases; junction bases not matched to a gene: 4. The CDR3 sequence is 14 residues long. The CDR3 nucleotides are TGTGCCAGCAGCCCGCAGGGGGTTAATTCACCCCTCCACTTT. It codes for CASSPQGVNSPLHF.

The chain combines TRBV10-3 with TRBJ1-1; D not certain. The CDR3 is made up of 12 amino acids. CDR1 is ENHRY, CDR2 SYGVKD, per germline. V gave up 9 bases and J gave up 4 bases, with 12 bases separating them. CDR3 protein: CAMGSQTTEAFF. Written as DNA, the CDR3 is TGTGCCATGGGGAGCCAGACCACTGAAGCTTTCTTT.

This chain's CDR3 is CASSDGAYNSPLHF. CDR3 coding DNA: TGTGCCAGCAGTGACGGGGCCTATAATTCACCCCTCCACTTT. The chain is built from TRBV2 and TRBJ1-6; D not resolved. The ends were cut back, 3 bases at V and 2 bases at J, with 5 bases in the middle. CDR1 and CDR2 (germline): SNHLY, FYNNEI. The CDR3 is made up of 14 amino acids. Based on the CDR3 plus reference TRBV2 and TRBJ1-6, the full variable domain is EPEVTQTPSHQVTQMGQEVILRCVPISNHLYFYWYRQILGQKVEFLVSFYNNEISEKSEIFDDQFSVERPDGSNFTLKIRSTKLEDSAMYFCASSDGAYNSPLHFGNGTRLTVT.

The chain employs TRBV5-4 and TRBJ2-3; D is unclear. V lost 1 base and J lost 4, with 10 bases in between. From germline, CDR1 is SGHNT and CDR2 YYREEE (reference sequence). CDR3 length equals 14 residues. DNA for the CDR3: TGTGCCAGCAGCTTGACAGTCCGCGCAGATACGCAGTATTTT. Translating gives CASSLTVRADTQYF. The full variable domain, its missing parts supplied by reference TRBV5-4 and TRBJ2-3, is ETGVTQSPTHLIKTRGQQVTLRCSSQSGHNTVSWYQQALGQGPQFIFQYYREEENGRGNFPPRFSGLQFPNYSSELNVNALELDDSALYLCASSLTVRADTQYFGPGTRLTVL.

The CDR3 sequence: CASSLSGTASYEQYF. DNA for the CDR3: TGTGCCAGCAGCCTATCCGGGACAGCCTCCTACGAGCAGTACTTC. J is TRBJ2-7 and V is TRBV5-6, with TRBD1 matching over 7 bases. J was trimmed by 0 bases and V by 4 bases; bases with no gene match: 7. The CDR3 totals 15 residues. Germline V gives CDR1 SGHDT, CDR2 YYEEEE.

The chain joins TRBV7-2 to TRBJ2-7; D is possibly TRBD2 (7 bases). The CDR3 is made up of 15 amino acids. Between the trimmed V and J ends, which lost 7 bases and 0 bases, there was a span of 16 bases. Germline CDR1 reads SGHTA; CDR2 reads FQGNSA. The CDR3 loop reads CASTWGGLGSYEQYF. As DNA, the CDR3 is TGTGCCAGCACCTGGGGGGGCTTGGGCTCCTACGAGCAGTACTTC.

The V call is TRBV19, the J call TRBJ1-4; D perhaps matches TRBD1 (5 bases). This CDR3 is 14 amino acids long. Germline loops: CDR1 LNHDA, CDR2 SQIVND (reference sequence). V lost 5 bases to trimming and J lost 4 bases, with 11 bases between them. The CDR3 loop reads CASSPDRNNEKLFF. The DNA for the CDR3 is TGTGCCAGTAGTCCTGACAGAAATAATGAAAAACTGTTTTTT.